The clone carrying this T cell receptor beta chain has a single count. This sample stems from a study of blood T cell repertoires in COVID-19. Study at large: Samples representing acute and convalescent COVID-19 were sourced from the United States, Italy and Spain.

Libraries were prepared by immunoSEQ multiplex PCR; TCRdb keeps only in-frame clonotypes and omits some of them. The table shows under 50,000 clones, with around 82% occurring only once. Germline V lookup: CDR1 SNHLY, CDR2 FYNNEI. V was pared by 7 bases and J by 4 bases, with 13 bases of the junction left unmatched. The CDR3 totals 16 residues. Sequenced: peripheral blood. The TCR sequence derives from a man aged 40-55 years with acute or convalescent COVID-19. This chain joins TRBV2 and TRBJ1-1; 9 bases fit TRBD1. The CDR3 DNA reads TGTGCCAGCACTGGACAGGGACAGGGATGGGGCACTGAAGCTTTCTTT. This codes for CASTGQGQGWGTEAFF.